This T cell receptor beta chain stems from a study of blood T cell repertoires in COVID-19. Participant-given clinical history determined each cohort assignment. Recovered status applied to Cohort 3 donors who had two consecutive negative PCRs. It also applied to those with clearance or with symptom resolution. The repertoire was sequenced with immunoSEQ multiplex PCR; TCRdb's copy has only in-frame clones and lacks some. The sample has about 380,000 clones, 70% to 90% seen once. This CDR3 contains 13 residues. V was cut by 3 bases and J by 5 bases, with 10 bases left in between. The specimen sequenced was PBMCs or T cells enriched from blood (not recorded which). This sequence originates from a young woman who had recovered from COVID-19. The chain is built from TRBV12-3 or TRBV12-4 and TRBJ2-5, with a tentative D call TRBD2 (6 bases). The CDR3 bases are TGTGCCAGCAGTTTCGTAAGCGGGGAGACCCAGTACTTC. Protein sequence: CASSFVSGETQYF.